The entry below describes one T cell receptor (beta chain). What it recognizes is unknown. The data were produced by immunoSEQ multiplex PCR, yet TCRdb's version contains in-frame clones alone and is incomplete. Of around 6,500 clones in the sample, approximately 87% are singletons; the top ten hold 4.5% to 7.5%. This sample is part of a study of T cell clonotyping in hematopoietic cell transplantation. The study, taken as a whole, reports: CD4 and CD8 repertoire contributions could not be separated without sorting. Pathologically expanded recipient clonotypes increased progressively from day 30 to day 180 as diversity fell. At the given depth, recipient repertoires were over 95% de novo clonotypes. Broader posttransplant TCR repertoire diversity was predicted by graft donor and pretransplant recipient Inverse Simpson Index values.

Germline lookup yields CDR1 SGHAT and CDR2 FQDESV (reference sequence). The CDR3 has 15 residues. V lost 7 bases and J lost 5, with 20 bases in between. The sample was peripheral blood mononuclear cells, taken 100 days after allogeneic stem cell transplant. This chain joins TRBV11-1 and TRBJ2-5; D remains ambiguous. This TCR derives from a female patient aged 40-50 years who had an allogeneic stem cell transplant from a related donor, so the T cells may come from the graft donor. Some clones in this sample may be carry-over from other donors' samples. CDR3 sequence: CASNWAGENRETQYF. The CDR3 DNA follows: TGTGCCAGCAACTGGGCAGGAGAGAACCGGGAGACCCAGTACTTC.